This is a list of T cell receptor beta chains from one sample in a study of CD8 T cells in Susac syndrome. A single record per CDR3 protein comes from TCRdb applying MiXCR to the immunoSEQ multiplex PCR reads. The repertoire has a few hundred thousand distinct CDR3 sequences, around 93% of them found once; the top ten carry around 0.08%. Material: CD4+ T cells from PBMCs. The receptors shown here come from a human donor with multiple sclerosis. Both conserved end residues are part of each CDR3. Each record gives: clone size, V gene, D gene, J gene, CDR3 protein, CDR3 DNA. The D gene is left open where the match is weak. Rows give clone size only sometimes, using once, few, many, or a class for an expanded clone.

size: -; V: TRBV29-1; D: TRBD1; J: TRBJ2-6; CDR3: CSAGQTANVLTF; DNA: TGCAGCGCGGGACAGACGGCCAACGTCCTGACTTTC
size: -; V: TRBV18; D: TRBD1; J: TRBJ1-5; CDR3: CASSPLTGGNQPQHF; DNA: TGTGCCAGCTCACCACTAACAGGGGGAAATCAGCCCCAGCATTTT
size: -; V: TRBV30; D: -; J: TRBJ2-7; CDR3: CAWREGAGTEQYF; DNA: TGTGCCTGGAGAGAAGGGGCAGGGACCGAGCAGTACTTC
size: -; V: TRBV7-9; D: TRBD1; J: TRBJ2-5; CDR3: CASSSTGGMETQYF; DNA: TGTGCCAGCAGCTCGACAGGGGGCATGGAGACCCAGTACTTC
size: -; V: TRBV7-8; D: -; J: TRBJ2-3; CDR3: CASSLRQGSDTQYF; DNA: TGTGCCAGCAGCTTAAGGCAGGGATCAGATACGCAGTATTTT
size: -; V: TRBV2; D: -; J: TRBJ2-7; CDR3: CASGAAYEQYF; DNA: TGTGCCAGCGGGGCAGCCTACGAGCAGTACTTC
size: -; V: TRBV20-1; D: -; J: TRBJ1-5; CDR3: CSARGLGGRSNQPQHF; DNA: TGCAGTGCTAGAGGACTCGGAGGGCGAAGCAATCAGCCCCAGCATTTT
size: once; V: TRBV7-9; D: TRBD1; J: TRBJ1-6; CDR3: CASSKTGDNSPLHF; DNA: TGTGCCAGCAGCAAAACAGGGGATAATTCACCCCTCCACTTT
size: few; V: TRBV18; D: -; J: TRBJ2-5; CDR3: CASSPGVQETQYF; DNA: TGTGCCAGCTCACCAGGAGTACAAGAGACCCAGTACTTC
size: -; V: TRBV10-3; D: TRBD2; J: TRBJ2-5; CDR3: CAIRPSRGIQETQYF; DNA: TGTGCCATCAGGCCATCGCGGGGGATACAAGAGACCCAGTACTTC
size: once; V: TRBV29-1; D: TRBD1; J: TRBJ1-1; CDR3: CSVTDTGGSTEAFF; DNA: TGCAGCGTTACGGACACAGGGGGGAGCACTGAAGCTTTCTTT
size: -; V: TRBV2; D: -; J: TRBJ1-2; CDR3: CASSEVIGYGYTF; DNA: TGTGCCAGCAGTGAAGTAATAGGGTATGGCTACACCTTC
size: -; V: TRBV30; D: -; J: TRBJ2-7; CDR3: CAWSRSPSYEQYF; DNA: TGTGCCTGGAGCAGGTCCCCCTCCTACGAGCAGTACTTC
size: -; V: TRBV12-3/TRBV12-4; D: -; J: TRBJ2-5; CDR3: CASRVGGGQETQYF; DNA: TGTGCCAGCAGGGTAGGAGGGGGCCAAGAGACCCAGTACTTC
size: -; V: TRBV29-1; D: -; J: TRBJ2-3; CDR3: CSVEDRRYLRGVVDTQYF; DNA: TGCAGCGTTGAAGATAGGAGGTACTTGAGGGGTGTTGTAGATACGCAGTATTTT
size: -; V: TRBV5-1; D: -; J: TRBJ2-3; CDR3: CASGSGRKGDTQYF; DNA: TGCGCCAGCGGGTCGGGACGCAAGGGAGATACGCAGTATTTT